There are a few counts of the clone carrying this T cell receptor (beta chain). The data were obtained in a study of blood T cells in healthy people across ages. Sample-barcoded 5' priming and a J-beta primer mix drove a second PCR of 7 to 11 cycles. TCRdb used MiXCR to reprocess the 5' RACE reads, holding one entry per CDR3 protein. The table includes roughly 800,000 distinct CDR3 sequences, roughly 60% detected once. V lost 0 bases, J lost 11 bases, and 10 bases lay in between. The CDR3 covers 12 residues. The receptor was isolated from a man younger than 40 in good health. V and J are TRBV12-3 or TRBV12-4 and TRBJ2-5; a weak D match, TRBD2 (6 bases). Material: blood. In DNA form, the CDR3 reads TGTGCCAGCAGTTTAGCGTCCCGGGAGCAGTACTTC. As protein: CASSLASREQYF.